The present T cell receptor (beta chain) was sequenced within a study of shared clonotypes between healthy human individuals. Regarding the study as a whole: Clonotypes shared by all four sorted-subset donors had higher generation probabilities than non-shared clonotypes.

The assay was carried out at the deep level. This table comes from immunoSEQ multiplex PCR, and its TCRdb copy is limited to in-frame clones, with some not included. The data contain about 1.1 million clones, 70% to 80% of them singletons. Turning to this clone: Its antigen is not identified.

Trimming stripped 1 base from V and 6 bases from J, with 3 bases between. Germline V gene data show CDR1 as SGHVS and CDR2 as FNYEAQ. The CDR3 extends over 11 amino acids. J is TRBJ2-5 and V is TRBV7-6; unclear D gene. The receptor was derived from a young man in good health. Some clones in this sample may be carry-over from other donors' samples. Sequencing was done on a sample of memory CD4+ T cells from PBMCs. Noted subset: CD45RA-negative fraction. The CDR3 sequence: CASSLDQTQYF. DNA of the CDR3: TGTGCCAGCAGCTTAGACCAGACCCAGTACTTC.